This paragraph reports one T cell receptor beta chain. Its antigen is not known. The sample is drawn from a study of cytomegalovirus exposure and HLA in healthy donors. The PCR contained 60 Vbeta and 13 Jbeta primers. Only in-frame clones appear in the TCRdb table, and some are missing; sequencing was by immunoSEQ multiplex PCR. This sample's table reports 150,000 or so clones. Study-wide findings and caveats: Testing in vitro showed a few CMV-associated chains specific for CMV antigens.

Losses at the gene ends were 3 bases for V and 4 bases for J; bases not matched to a gene: 11. The CDR3 extends over 18 amino acids. In germline, CDR1 is SGDLS, CDR2 YYNGEE. Donors were ostensibly healthy at sampling, although undocumented immune exposures were probable. Sequencing was done on a sample of PBMCs. The TCR originated in a man aged 25-45 years in good health and CMV-seronegative. J is TRBJ2-6 and V is TRBV9, with 9 bases identical to TRBD2. CDR3 nucleotides: TGTGCCAGCAGCGGCCGAATAGCGGGAGAGGCGGGGGCCAACGTCCTGACTTTC. Its protein is CASSGRIAGEAGANVLTF.